The clone carrying this TCR beta chain was picked up many times. CDR3 regions were amplified by Arm-PCR using iRepertoire HTBI primers to build TCR beta libraries. TCRdb recomputed calls from the multiplex PCR reads with MiXCR, one row per CDR3 protein. Here the sample spans a few hundred thousand distinct CDR3 sequences, less than 25% being singletons. The length of the CDR3 is 14 residues. V dropped 5 bases and J dropped 5; count of bases not matched to a gene: 8. CDR1 is MNHEY, CDR2 SMNVEV, per germline (reference sequence). Specified time point: persistent/refractory GD, antithyroid drugs over 5 years with positive TRAb. Generation of the TCR library employed RNA extracted from PBMCs. Diagnosing Graves' disease relied on the American Thyroid Association guidelines. The data derive from a study of regulatory T cells in long-lasting Graves disease.

The chain couples TRBV27 to TRBJ1-1; 7 nucleotides line up with TRBD1. The TCR sequence derives from a female donor with Graves disease. Sequenced material: peripheral blood mononuclear cells (PBMCs), taken when the disease was refractory, from a patient treated with antithyroid drugs. As DNA, the CDR3 is TGTGCCAGCAGTAGACGGACAGGCCGGACTGAAGCTTTCTTT. Translation gives CASSRRTGRTEAFF.